Listed here is a single T cell receptor beta chain. Germline V gives CDR1 SGHTA, CDR2 FQGNSA. After removal of 5 bases from V and 3 bases from J, the junction contained 7 bases not matched to a gene. This CDR3 region has 15 residues. The data originate from a study of blood T cell repertoires in COVID-19. Study as a whole: Some COVID-19 samples were acute and others convalescent; all came from the United States, Italy and Spain. T cells, B-cell-depleted T cells, or PBMCs supplied cDNA or gDNA.

Original methodology: How many nucleated cells were present was estimated from reference gene primer amplification. Generated by immunoSEQ multiplex PCR, the TCRdb table keeps only in-frame clones and is missing some. V and J calls and clone size come straight from that table; D and trimming were deduced from the DNA. The sample comprises about 170,000 clones, approximately 84% of which are singletons, and approximately 2.6% rests with the top ten. In Seattle, patients joined the study during active infection and were tracked longitudinally. The chain links TRBV7-2 to TRBJ2-1; 7 nucleotides agree with TRBD2. The sample consisted of peripheral blood. The clonotype originates from a woman older than 75 with COVID-19, enrolled during active disease. The CDR3 DNA reads as TGTGCCAGCAGCCCCTTAGCGGGTGTCTACAATGAGCAGTTCTTC. As protein: CASSPLAGVYNEQFF. The full variable domain, with the rest looked up from reference TRBV7-2 and TRBJ2-1, is GAGVSQSPSNKVTEKGKDVELRCDPISGHTALYWYRQSLGQGLEFLIYFQGNSAPDKSGLPSDRFSAERTGGSVSTLTIQRTQQEDSAVYLCASSPLAGVYNEQFFGPGTRLTVL.